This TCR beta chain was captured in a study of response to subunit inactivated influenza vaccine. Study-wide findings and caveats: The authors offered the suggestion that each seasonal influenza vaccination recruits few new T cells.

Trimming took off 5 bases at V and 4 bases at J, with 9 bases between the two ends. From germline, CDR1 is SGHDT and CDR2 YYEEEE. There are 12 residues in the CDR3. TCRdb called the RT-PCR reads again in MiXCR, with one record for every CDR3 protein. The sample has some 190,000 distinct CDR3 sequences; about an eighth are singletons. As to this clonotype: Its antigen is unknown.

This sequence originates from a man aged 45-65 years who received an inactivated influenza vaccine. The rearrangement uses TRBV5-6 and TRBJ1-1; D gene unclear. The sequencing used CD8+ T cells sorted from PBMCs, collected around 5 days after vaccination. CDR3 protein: CASSFLSTEAFF. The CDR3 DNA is TGTGCCAGCAGTTTCCTAAGCACTGAAGCTTTCTTT.